This TCR beta chain was identified in a study of blood T cell repertoires in COVID-19 (dated by TCRdb to 2020 to 2022). Concerning the study at large: Samples covering the acute and convalescent phases of COVID-19 were provided by collaborators in the United States, Italy and Spain. The material from the prospective study consisted of cDNA or gDNA derived from T cells, B-cell-depleted T cells, or PBMCs. Subjects who had been exposed to COVID-19, were actively infected with it, or had recovered from it provided the deeply sampled blood TCRbeta repertoires that made up the dataset. The repertoires were released in a freely available public database intended as a resource for research on the immune response to SARS-CoV-2. The samples were drawn from two sources: the first 160 participants of the ongoing ImmuneRACE study, and 1,200 or so subjects contributed by 6 global collaborators. A de-identified subject ID, COVID-19 status, age in years and sex were almost always included in the sample metadata. Where HLA class I and class II types were available, the types were taken from metadata supplied by the sample provider, not from assay-based typing.

Reading the germline V gene gives CDR1 MNHEY and CDR2 SVGEGT. The V end gives up 6 bases and the J end 4 bases, leaving 2 bases in the junction not matched to a gene. Taken from cysteine to phenylalanine, the CDR3 has 13 residues. Here the CDR3 DNA is all that survives: 39 bases in frame from base 1. Details on this clone: Its antigen remains unidentified. No per-base quality is available; no much larger clone lies one base away.

The immunoSEQ Assay, a bias-controlled multiplex PCR, was used to amplify TCRbeta CDR3 regions from genomic DNA. The authors' pipeline ran thus. The number of nucleated cells in each sample was estimated by amplification of reference gene primers within the assay. To quantify the absolute abundance of each unique TCRbeta CDR3 rearrangement, sequence reads were collapsed and filtered. For each sample, productive Simpson clonality was calculated as the square root of Simpson's diversity index over productive rearrangements. The source is immuneACCESS, and TCRdb retained only in-frame sequences with V and J called. Part of the clones is not carried over; for the studies checked, unresolved V genes explain less than half of this, and the remainder is unexplained. The V and J calls and the clone size are those of that table, but D and trimming were determined from the DNA. Across this sample there are about 180,000 clones, with around 90% seen only once. The ten largest clones capture approximately 9% of the sample.

Beyond this particular receptor, the publication reports: Clinical and demographic metadata were provided uncurated, with the amount varying by source and participant.

In the prospective study, participants were about 18 to 100 years old, resided in about two dozen geographic areas of the United States, and were enrolled through a virtual design. Cohort assignment in the prospective study relied on participant-reported clinical history from a screening survey and a study questionnaire. Recovered participants in ImmuneRACE Cohort 3 were defined by two consecutive negative NP/OP PCR tests, clearance by a healthcare professional, or resolution of symptoms. Each participant in the prospective study had whole blood, serum and a nasopharyngeal or oropharyngeal swab collected by mobile phlebotomists. Participants in the prospective study had the option to provide additional blood draws and questionnaires over a roughly two-month period. Prospective study blood samples were shipped either frozen or at room temperature before DNA extraction.

The receptor comes from a woman younger than 35 who had recovered from COVID-19. The chain employs TRBV6-2 or TRBV6-3 and TRBJ2-2; 7 of the junction bases match TRBD1. The specimen sequenced was PBMCs or T cells enriched from blood (not recorded which). The bases are TGTGCCAGCAGCAACAGGGGCACCGGGGAGCTGTTTTTT. This gives the protein CASSNRGTGELFF.